This is a list of T cell receptor beta chains from one sample in a study of T-cell reconstitution after alpha-beta-depleted transplantation in children. TCRdb redid the calling of the PCR reads with MiXCR, one entry per CDR3 protein. The sample holds 300,000 or so distinct CDR3 sequences, 23% seen once. Sequenced material: PBMCs, mostly from graft donor cells, taken 180 days after TCRalphabeta/CD19-depleted stem cell transplant. The receptors shown here come from a male patient younger than 18 who had a stem cell transplant for acute lymphoblastic leukemia, so the T cells may come from the graft donor. CDR3s leave out the opening cysteine and the closing phenylalanine or tryptophan.

J,V,CDR3
TRBJ2-1,TRBV7-6,ASSLYGGGNEQF
TRBJ2-7,TRBV5-1,ASPILAGTYYEQY
TRBJ2-5,TRBV5-1,ASSFGQGSSKVTQY
TRBJ2-6,TRBV7-2,ASSFGGANVLT
TRBJ1-3,TRBV6-5,ASRITFSGVHTIY
TRBJ2-3,TRBV5-1,ASSFFGTSGGTSTDTQY
TRBJ1-1,TRBV5-1,ASSRRGPGRMNTEAF
TRBJ1-2,TRBV5-1,ASSFDRGGYGYT
TRBJ2-5,TRBV12-3/TRBV12-4,ASSYRRRETQY
TRBJ2-7,TRBV6-2/TRBV6-3,ASSAGQAILLTYEQY
TRBJ1-1,TRBV15,ATSRDPKATEAF
TRBJ2-3,TRBV7-3,ASSIAGSSTDTQY
TRBJ2-7,TRBV3-1,ASSQVSSGAYEQY
TRBJ2-2,TRBV12-3/TRBV12-4,ASSFLYPGLANTGELF
TRBJ1-1,TRBV5-8,ASSPGVATEAF
TRBJ1-1,TRBV9,ASSGGAGNTEAF
TRBJ2-2,TRBV20-1,RAGTALTPGSCF
TRBJ2-5,TRBV5-5,ASSAHGLEETQY
TRBJ1-2,TRBV25-1,ASSEYKGGYGYT
TRBJ1-2,TRBV9,ASSVMSRDGYT
TRBJ2-1,TRBV5-6,ASSLLARRTGYNEQF
TRBJ1-2,TRBV5-1,ASSFVPGRRDYGYT
TRBJ2-4,TRBV7-9,ASSHPTGSQY
TRBJ2-1,TRBV14,ASSQGGLRINEQF
TRBJ2-1,TRBV6-2/TRBV6-3,ASSTRLAGVRNEQF
TRBJ2-2,TRBV7-9,ASSPFGGNTGELF
TRBJ2-1,TRBV21-1,ASSKAAGGGSYNEQF
TRBJ2-1,TRBV18,ASSPPGPGSEQF
TRBJ1-2,TRBV7-9,ASSLASGNGYT
TRBJ2-2,TRBV12-5,ASGPRTANTGELF
TRBJ2-1,TRBV5-1,ASSSPAYNEQF
TRBJ2-2,TRBV23-1,ATLSGRVPGELF
TRBJ2-5,TRBV12-3/TRBV12-4,ASSQNTGGLQETQY
TRBJ2-7,TRBV5-1,ASSFGPYEQY
TRBJ2-7,TRBV29-1,SVRRAYEQY
TRBJ2-5,TRBV5-1,ASSLLDRAGTQY
TRBJ2-7,TRBV20-1,SARGLAVTYEQY
TRBJ2-2,TRBV27,ASTITSLTGELL
TRBJ1-6,TRBV20-1,SASGRGFLNSPLH
TRBJ2-5,TRBV7-3,ASSRGTQETQY
TRBJ1-4,TRBV28,ASSLSGFGEKLF
TRBJ1-2,TRBV4-1,ASSPGQFYGYT
TRBJ2-1,TRBV5-1,ASSLPYSGSGDEQF
TRBJ2-7,TRBV11-2,ASSPGAFYEQY
TRBJ2-6,TRBV4-2,ASSLGQGASGANVLT
TRBJ1-5,TRBV5-1,ASSLAGVMGDQPQH
TRBJ2-2,TRBV27,ASAWTATGELF
TRBJ2-4,TRBV7-9,ASSPGIWGKKNIQY
TRBJ2-7,TRBV20-1,SAPGLAGARSYEQY
TRBJ1-2,TRBV28,ASSHYGYT
TRBJ2-2,TRBV19,ASSMRIRTGELF
TRBJ1-5,TRBV7-6,ASSLSLGGTGFQPQH
TRBJ2-1,TRBV20-1,SARDRGLSVSYNEQF